This T cell receptor beta chain was sequenced for a study of blood T cell repertoires in COVID-19. As for the study in general: There were acute and convalescent COVID-19 samples, and they came from the United States, Italy and Spain. Sample material is recorded as cDNA or gDNA derived from T cells, B-cell-depleted T cells, or PBMCs.

With 1 base clipped from V and 3 bases from J, the junction kept 4 bases outside the gene matches. The CDR3 totals 15 residues. The germline gives CDR1 SGHRS, CDR2 YFSETQ. Assay used: immunoSEQ multiplex PCR; TCRdb lists only in-frame clones, some missing. The sample lists about 140,000 clones; approximately 80% were seen once. Sequencing used peripheral blood. V gene TRBV5-1 combines with J gene TRBJ2-3, with 8 bases that match TRBD1. The origin of this receptor is a woman in her sixties or seventies with acute or convalescent COVID-19. The CDR3 protein is CASSLLGQETDTQYF. The CDR3 DNA sequence: TGCGCCAGCAGCTTGCTGGGACAGGAGACAGATACGCAGTATTTT. Together with reference TRBV5-1 and TRBJ2-3, the CDR3 gives the full variable domain: KAGVTQTPRYLIKTRGQQVTLSCSPISGHRSVSWYQQTPGQGLQFLFEYFSETQRNKGNFPGRFSGRQFSNSRSEMNVSTLELGDSALYLCASSLLGQETDTQYFGPGTRLTVL.